These 22 T cell receptor beta chains were sequenced from one sample in a study of cytomegalovirus exposure and HLA in healthy donors. Both 60 Vbeta primers and 13 Jbeta primers went into the PCR. The table came from immunoSEQ multiplex PCR; TCRdb's copy has only in-frame clones and leaves some out. Of around 160,000 clones listed, around 81% were seen once; the top ten hold about 1%. The sequencing sample was made of PBMCs. Source of these receptors: a middle-aged woman in good health and CMV-seronegative.

This clone was seen a single time. The chain carries TRBV27 and TRBJ2-3, with TRBD1 matching over 7 bases. Looked up from germline, CDR1 is MNHEY and CDR2 is SMNVEV (reference sequence). The CDR3 contains 15 residues. The V segment lost 5 bases and the J segment 3 bases; nucleotides outside the gene matches: 8. The CDR3 DNA follows: TGTGCCAGCAGTCCCCCGGGACAGATAACAGATACGCAGTATTTT. This codes for CASSPPGQITDTQYF.

This clone was detected only a few times. This rearrangement joins TRBV10-3 to TRBJ2-3, with 7 bases identical to TRBD2. The CDR3 contains 17 residues. J was trimmed by 3 bases and V by 4 bases; bases with no gene match: 13. CDR1 is ENHRY, CDR2 SYGVKD, per germline. CDR3 loop: CAISGQAGASGTDTQYF. CDR3 in DNA: TGTGCCATCAGTGGCCAAGCTGGGGCTAGCGGAACAGATACGCAGTATTTT.

This clone was observed a handful of times. The chain couples TRBV2 to TRBJ1-5; D unresolved. V lost 2 bases and J lost 6, with 5 bases in between. Germline assignment: CDR1 SNHLY and CDR2 FYNNEI. This CDR3 has 12 amino acids. CDR3 in amino acids: CASSESGQPQHF. CDR3 DNA: TGTGCCAGCAGTGAATCGGGTCAGCCCCAGCATTTT.

The rearrangement links TRBV29-1 to TRBJ2-7, with a tentative D call TRBD2 (5 bases). The CDR3 is 14 amino acids. V dropped 2 bases and J dropped 0 bases, with 11 bases sitting between them. Germline-derived CDR1 and CDR2 are SQVTM and ANQGSEA. This chain's CDR3 is CSVERYGDSYEQYF. CDR3 in DNA: TGCAGCGTTGAAAGGTACGGGGACTCCTACGAGCAGTACTTC.

The chain has TRBV5-8 and TRBJ2-5; 13 bases fit TRBD2. V trimming: 4 bases; J trimming: 4 bases; junction bases outside the gene matches: 4. This CDR3 is built from 15 residues. Germline V gene lookup returns CDR1 SGHTS and CDR2 YDEGEE. The CDR3 spells CASSQGLAGVETQYF. CDR3 DNA sequence: TGTGCCAGCAGCCAAGGACTAGCGGGAGTAGAGACCCAGTACTTC. The variable domain in full, with the rest retrieved from reference TRBV5-8 and TRBJ2-5, is EAGVTQSPTHLIKTRGQQATLRCSPISGHTSVYWYQQALGLGLQFLLWYDEGEERNRGNFPPRFSGRQFPNYSSELNVNALELEDSALYLCASSQGLAGVETQYFGPGTRLLVL.

CDR3 nucleotide sequence: TGTGCCAGCAGCTTAAATACCGGGACTAGCGATGAGCAGTTCTTC. Its protein is CASSLNTGTSDEQFF. V and J are TRBV11-1 and TRBJ2-1; 10 bases map to TRBD2. CDR1 is SGHAT and CDR2 is FQDESV in the germline V gene (reference sequence). The CDR3 is 15 residues long. With 2 bases clipped from V and 8 bases from J, the junction kept 6 bases outside the gene matches.

J is TRBJ1-1 and V is TRBV30; no reliable D call. The CDR3 covers 13 residues. Trimming stripped 4 bases from V and 0 bases from J, with 9 bases between. Germline loops: CDR1 GTSNPN, CDR2 SVGIG (reference sequence). The CDR3: CAWTSDMNTEAFF. In DNA, the CDR3 is TGTGCCTGGACGAGTGACATGAACACTGAAGCTTTCTTT.

This chain uses TRBV5-6 with TRBJ2-1, with a tentative D call TRBD1 (5 bases). CDR1 is SGHDT, CDR2 YYEEEE, per germline. CDR3 size: 16 residues. Between the trimmed V and J ends, which lost 0 bases and 0 bases, there was a span of 10 bases. DNA of the CDR3: TGTGCCAGCAGCTTGGCCAGGCAGGGCTCCTACAATGAGCAGTTCTTC. Protein: CASSLARQGSYNEQFF.

This clone was observed a handful of times. The chain has TRBV6-6 and TRBJ2-7; tentatively, D is TRBD2 (6 bases). The CDR3 consists of 14 residues. Germline V gives CDR1 MNHNY, CDR2 SVGAGI (reference sequence). The ends were cut back, 5 bases at V and 0 bases at J, with 11 bases in the middle. The CDR3 DNA reads as TGTGCCAGCAGTCAATCGACTAGCTCCTACGAGCAGTACTTC. Translated, it gives CASSQSTSSYEQYF.

This clone was detected a few times. The chain employs TRBV6-4 and TRBJ1-1, with D unclear. The CDR3 length is 14 residues. Trimming removed 7 bases from V and 1 base from J, with 13 bases in between. Germline V gives CDR1 MRHNA, CDR2 SNTAGT. The CDR3 spells CASIGLLSNTEAFF. CDR3 bases: TGTGCCAGCATCGGACTGTTGTCGAACACTGAAGCTTTCTTT.

This clone showed up just a few times. This chain joins TRBV19 and TRBJ2-2; D unresolved. Germline V gene lookup returns CDR1 LNHDA and CDR2 SQIVND (reference sequence). The CDR3 sequence is 14 residues long. Trimming took 6 bases from V and 1 from J, leaving 9 bases between them. The CDR3 loop is CASSFGGNTGELFF. As DNA, the CDR3 is TGTGCCAGTAGCTTCGGTGGGAACACCGGGGAGCTGTTTTTT.

The chain uses TRBV11-2 and TRBJ2-7; TRBD1 might be the D (5 bases). Germline-derived CDR1 and CDR2 are SGHAT and FQNNGV. CDR3 length: 15 amino acids. V was pared by 4 bases and J by 0 bases, with 13 bases between. In DNA form, the CDR3 reads TGTGCCAGCAGCTCGACAGCCGGGCCCTCCTACGAGCAGTACTTC. Translated, it gives CASSSTAGPSYEQYF. The full variable domain, in which reference TRBV11-2 and TRBJ2-7 provide the parts outside the CDR3, is EAGVAQSPRYKIIEKRQSVAFWCNPISGHATLYWYQQILGQGPKLLIQFQNNGVVDDSQLPKDRFSAERLKGVDSTLKIQPAKLEDSAVYLCASSSTAGPSYEQYFGPGTRLTVT.

V and J are TRBV20-1 and TRBJ2-3; D not certain. In germline, CDR1 is DFQATT, CDR2 SNEGSKA (reference sequence). This CDR3 spans 11 amino acids. V was clipped by 3 bases and J by 4 bases, with 5 bases between them. The CDR3 spells CSARAPDTQYF. In nucleotides, the CDR3 is TGCAGTGCTAGGGCCCCAGATACGCAGTATTTT.

V is TRBV27 and J is TRBJ2-5; 7 positions match TRBD2. The germline CDR1 and CDR2 sequences are MNHEY and SMNVEV (reference sequence). V gave up 4 bases and J gave up 5 bases; unmatched junction bases: 7. This CDR3 contains 14 residues. The CDR3 sequence is CASSSAGVGETQYF. For the CDR3, the DNA is TGTGCCAGCAGTTCGGCGGGAGTCGGGGAGACCCAGTACTTC.

The chain joins TRBV27 to TRBJ2-7; perhaps TRBD2 as D (6 bases). The CDR3 is 13 residues long. V gave up 5 bases and J gave up 3 bases, with 11 bases separating them. CDR1 is MNHEY and CDR2 is SMNVEV in the germline V gene (reference sequence). CDR3 region: CASSRGLDYEQYF. CDR3 DNA: TGTGCCAGCAGTCGGGGACTCGACTACGAGCAGTACTTC.

Note on this clone: The junction does not match germline at one end; this may be a read error. This chain links TRBV7-9 with TRBJ1-5; D ambiguous. Per the germline V gene, CDR1 is SEHNR and CDR2 is FQNEAQ (reference sequence). This CDR3 contains 12 residues. The CDR3 protein is CSSSHSDQPQHF. The CDR3 coding sequence is TGTTCCAGCAGCCACAGTGATCAGCCCCAGCATTTT.

This clone was found a few times. The chain combines TRBV6-6 with TRBJ1-2; TRBD1 might be the D (6 bases). V was pared by 7 bases and J by 0 bases, with 15 bases between. The CDR3 sequence is 15 residues long. Germline CDR1 reads MNHNY; CDR2 reads SVGAGI (reference sequence). The CDR3, as DNA: TGTGCCAGCACCGTCGGGGCAGGGGCTAACTATGGCTACACCTTC. Translated, it gives CASTVGAGANYGYTF.

The chain recombines TRBV6-6 with TRBJ2-5, with D possibly being TRBD2 (6 bases). This CDR3 spans 15 amino acids. CDR1 and CDR2 from the germline V gene are MNHNY and SVGAGI (reference sequence). Trimming left V 6 bases short and J 5 bases short, with 19 bases between. CDR3 bases: TGTGCCAGCAGGTCGGTCGGGACTTCGGGCGAGACCCAGTACTTC. This codes for CASRSVGTSGETQYF.

This clone turned up a few times. The chain is built from TRBV7-3 and TRBJ2-6; weak D call: TRBD1 (5 bases). CDR1 and CDR2 (germline): SGHTA, FQGTGA. This CDR3 region has 17 residues. Deletions cut 2 bases from V and 0 bases from J, with 11 bases between. As DNA, the CDR3 is TGTGCCAGCAGCTTACAGGGCCACACCTCTGGGGCCAACGTCCTGACTTTC. It codes for CASSLQGHTSGANVLTF.

The V call is TRBV7-9, the J call TRBJ2-3; TRBD1 agrees at 8 bases. The length of the CDR3 is 14 residues. Per germline, CDR1 SEHNR and CDR2 FQNEAQ (reference sequence). J lost 6 bases, V lost 4 bases, and 6 bases had no gene match. The CDR3 coding sequence is TGTGCCAGCAGCTCCCCGGACAGGGCCGATACGCAGTATTTT. It yields the protein CASSSPDRADTQYF. Supplemented by reference TRBV7-9 and TRBJ2-3, the full variable domain reads DTGVSQNPRHKITKRGQNVTFRCDPISEHNRLYWYRQTLGQGPEFLTYFQNEAQLEKSRLLSDRFSAERPKGSFSTLEIQRTEQGDSAMYLCASSSPDRADTQYFGPGTRLTVL.

The genes are TRBV10-3 and TRBJ2-3; 12 positions agree with TRBD1. The germline V gene has CDR1 ENHRY and CDR2 SYGVKD. The CDR3 length is 16 residues. V lost 2 bases and J lost 6; bases outside the gene matches: 6. CDR3 region: CAISELGTGGGDTQYF. CDR3 sequence (DNA): TGTGCCATCAGTGAGCTAGGGACAGGGGGCGGCGATACGCAGTATTTT.

This chain joins TRBV19 and TRBJ2-7, with 10 bases matching TRBD2. This CDR3 is 16 amino acids long. Losses at the gene ends were 3 bases for V and 5 bases for J; bases not matched to a gene: 10. CDR1 and CDR2 (germline): LNHDA, SQIVND (reference sequence). CDR3 nucleotides: TGTGCCAGTAGTATTGGGCTAGCGGGAGTCAGCCACGAGCAGTACTTC. As protein: CASSIGLAGVSHEQYF. The entire variable domain, with the rest obtained from reference TRBV19 and TRBJ2-7, is as follows: DGGITQSPKYLFRKEGQNVTLSCEQNLNHDAMYWYRQDPGQGLRLIYYSQIVNDFQKGDIAEGYSVSREKKESFPLTVTSAQKNPTAFYLCASSIGLAGVSHEQYFGPGTRLTVT.